The rows below give T cell receptor beta chains drawn from one sample of a study of response to subunit inactivated influenza vaccine. Each CDR3 protein is one row after TCRdb ran MiXCR on the RT-PCR reads. Of 610,000 or so distinct CDR3 sequences in the sample, approximately 14% were seen once. The starting material was PBMCs from blood, obtained roughly 12 days after vaccination. These receptors all stem from a man aged 45-60 years who received an inactivated influenza vaccine. The CDR3 runs from the conserved cysteine through the conserved F or W. A D gene is named only where the DNA matches it firmly. Only some rows state a clone size, as once, few, many or a class for expanded clones.

v_gene: TRBV27
d_gene: TRBD2
j_gene: TRBJ2-3
len: 16
abundance: NA
CDR3nt: TGTGCCAGCGCCCGACTAGCGGGAGACGGCACAGATACGCAGTATTTT
CDR3aa: CASARLAGDGTDTQYF

v_gene: TRBV20-1
d_gene: TRBD2
j_gene: TRBJ2-5
len: 15
abundance: NA
CDR3nt: TGCAGTGCTAGAGTCGGGACTAGCGGGCCGGAGACCCAGTACTTC
CDR3aa: CSARVGTSGPETQYF

v_gene: TRBV5-1
d_gene: NA
j_gene: TRBJ2-7
len: 12
abundance: many
CDR3nt: TGCGCCAGCAGCTTAAACAGCCACGAGCAGTACTTC
CDR3aa: CASSLNSHEQYF

v_gene: TRBV20-1
d_gene: TRBD2
j_gene: TRBJ2-2
len: 16
abundance: few
CDR3nt: TGCAGTGCTGGGGGACTAGCGGGAGATAGCACCGGGGAGCTGTTTTTT
CDR3aa: CSAGGLAGDSTGELFF

v_gene: TRBV24-1
d_gene: TRBD2
j_gene: TRBJ2-1
len: 20
abundance: NA
CDR3nt: TGTGCCACCAGTGATCACCTTGGGACTAGCAGAGTTCACTCCTACAATGAGCAGTTCTTC
CDR3aa: CATSDHLGTSRVHSYNEQFF

v_gene: TRBV6-2/TRBV6-3
d_gene: TRBD1
j_gene: TRBJ2-7
len: 15
abundance: few
CDR3nt: TGTGCCAGCAGTTATCGGGAACAGGGGCCTTACGAGCAGTACTTC
CDR3aa: CASSYREQGPYEQYF

v_gene: TRBV5-1
d_gene: NA
j_gene: TRBJ1-1
len: 14
abundance: few
CDR3nt: TGCGCCAGCAGCGGCGCAACCCTGAACACTGAAGCTTTCTTT
CDR3aa: CASSGATLNTEAFF

v_gene: TRBV7-8
d_gene: NA
j_gene: TRBJ2-3
len: 13
abundance: many
CDR3nt: TGTGCCAGCAGCGGGGGTTTAACAGATACGCAGTATTTT
CDR3aa: CASSGGLTDTQYF

v_gene: TRBV12-3/TRBV12-4
d_gene: NA
j_gene: TRBJ2-2
len: 16
abundance: few
CDR3nt: TGTGCCAGCAGTTTAGTATTAACTTTAACAACCGGGGAGCTGTTTTTT
CDR3aa: CASSLVLTLTTGELFF

v_gene: TRBV7-2
d_gene: NA
j_gene: TRBJ1-4
len: 14
abundance: few
CDR3nt: TGTGCCAGCAGTAATGTCCAGACGTATGAAAAACTGTTTTTT
CDR3aa: CASSNVQTYEKLFF

v_gene: TRBV19
d_gene: NA
j_gene: TRBJ1-5
len: 16
abundance: NA
CDR3nt: TGTGCCAGTAGTCTAGTCGGGGGGGGAAGCAATCAGCCCCAGCATTTT
CDR3aa: CASSLVGGGSNQPQHF

v_gene: TRBV20-1
d_gene: NA
j_gene: TRBJ2-5
len: 14
abundance: few
CDR3nt: TGCAGTGCTAGCCCTGGACTACAACCAGAGACCCAGTACTTC
CDR3aa: CSASPGLQPETQYF

v_gene: TRBV5-6
d_gene: TRBD1
j_gene: TRBJ1-2
len: 13
abundance: NA
CDR3nt: TGTGCCAGCAGCTTGGAGGGGACAGGCGGCTACACCTTC
CDR3aa: CASSLEGTGGYTF

v_gene: TRBV28
d_gene: TRBD1
j_gene: TRBJ2-1
len: 14
abundance: NA
CDR3nt: TGTGCCAGCAGTTCCGGGACAGGTGCTAATGAGCAGTTCTTC
CDR3aa: CASSSGTGANEQFF

v_gene: TRBV12-3/TRBV12-4
d_gene: NA
j_gene: TRBJ2-7
len: 15
abundance: few
CDR3nt: TGTGCCAGCAGTTTCCTAGAGAGACTCCGCGCCGAGCAGTACTTC
CDR3aa: CASSFLERLRAEQYF